This TCR beta chain was recovered during a study of PD-1 blockade in classical Hodgkin lymphoma. After autologous stem cell transplantation all patients relapsed, and prior brentuximab vedotin exposure differed between cohorts. CDR1 and CDR2 (germline): LNHDA, SQIVND (reference sequence). The CDR3 loop spans 16 amino acids. With 7 bases removed from V and 0 bases from J, the gap between germline ends came to 18 bases. TCRdb's table, derived via immunoSEQ multiplex PCR, lists solely in-frame clones and lacks some. Of approximately 13,000 clones listed, 80% are singletons. The chain combines TRBV19 with TRBJ1-2, with a weak D call TRBD1 (6 bases). The clonotype originates from a human donor with classical Hodgkin lymphoma. The source material was peripheral blood mononuclear cells (PBMCs), sampled at baseline. CDR3 coding DNA: TGTGCCAGTACCGGAGGGGCAGGGGCCGCTAACTATGGCTACACCTTC. The encoded protein is CASTGGAGAANYGYTF.